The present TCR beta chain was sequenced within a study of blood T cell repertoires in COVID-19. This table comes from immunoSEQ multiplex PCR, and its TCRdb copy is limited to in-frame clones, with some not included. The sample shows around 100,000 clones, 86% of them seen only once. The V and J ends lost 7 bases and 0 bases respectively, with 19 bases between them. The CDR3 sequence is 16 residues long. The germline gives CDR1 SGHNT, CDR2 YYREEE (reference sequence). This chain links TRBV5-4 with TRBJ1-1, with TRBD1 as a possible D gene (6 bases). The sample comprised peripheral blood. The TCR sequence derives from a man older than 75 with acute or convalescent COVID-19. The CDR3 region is CASARYQGRLNTEAFF. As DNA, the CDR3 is TGTGCCAGCGCCCGTTACCAGGGGCGGCTGAACACTGAAGCTTTCTTT.